This section outlines one T cell receptor (beta chain) sequence together with its context. It lacks a known antigen. No much larger clone exists at a distance of one base, and base qualities are not known. The trial excluded patients who had a history of autoimmune disease or were on systemic immunosuppression. Peripheral blood for TCR sequencing was collected from all dose cohorts at baseline, on cycle 4 day 1, and on cycle 7 day 1. Samples were obtained from an open-label, multicenter, first-in-human phase I dose-escalation trial of ivuxolimab. Adults with locally advanced or metastatic head and neck squamous cell, hepatocellular, melanoma or renal cell carcinoma were enrolled in the trial. Before TCR sequencing, CD4+ T cells and CD8+ T cells were sorted from peripheral blood as separate populations. This sample was taken from a study of OX40 agonist ivuxolimab in advanced cancers. General notes on the study: Ivuxolimab was an agonistic, fully human IgG2 monoclonal antibody directed against OX40 (CD134), a costimulatory receptor. Partial responses occurred in three dose-escalation patients: two with cutaneous melanoma and one with hepatocellular carcinoma. Intravenous ivuxolimab was administered to patients every 2 weeks at six dose levels: 0.01, 0.1, 0.3, 1.5, 3 and 10 mg/kg. Patients were allowed to have had prior anti-PD-1, anti-PD-L1 or anti-CTLA-4 therapy, and roughly 40% of the dose-escalation patients had been treated with checkpoint inhibitors. Of the approximately 50 dose-escalation patients, hepatocellular carcinoma was present in about 20, melanoma in around 15, renal cell carcinoma in 9 and head and neck cancer in 9. The dose-escalation cohort was 82.7% male with a mean age of around 62 years, ranging from about 23 to 85. The paper reports the monotherapy dose-escalation portion (N of about 47 patients) of the phase I ivuxolimab trial. The purpose of peripheral TCRbeta sequencing was to test whether ivuxolimab changed TCR sequence diversity and led to clonal T-cell expansion. Findings and caveats that apply to the study as a whole: Low levels of normalized T-cell clonal expansion were also seen in some patients who did not respond. In the 0.1-3.0 mg/kg groups, partial responders were among the patients with the lowest normalized peripheral clonal expansion, particularly in CD8+ T cells. The antigen specificity of the peripheral T cells that underwent clonal expansion was not determined. On average, CD8+ T cells showed more expanded clones than CD4+ T cells after ivuxolimab. At doses of 0.1 to 3.0 mg/kg, clonal expansion of both CD4+ and CD8+ blood T cells was observed from baseline to week 6.

Genomic DNA was extracted from sorted cells for sequencing of the TCRbeta CDR3 region. The immunoSEQ Assay was used to sequence the TCRbeta CDR3 regions. Held by TCRdb, this immuneACCESS table contains in-frame sequences only and omits some clones. Under half of the omission traces to an unresolved V gene where checked; the cause of the rest is unknown. Counted in this sample were tens of thousands of clones; around four fifths of them appeared once. The ten largest clones add up to about 4.7% of the sample. The sample consisted of CD4+ or CD8+ T cells sorted from blood, taken in a trial of the OX40 agonist ivuxolimab. The clonotype originates from an adult with an advanced solid tumor such as melanoma, head and neck, liver or kidney cancer.

The nucleotides read TGTGCCAGCAGCTTGGGGGGCCTCTATGGCTACACCTTC. Its translation is CASSLGGLYGYTF. The chain joins TRBV5-6 to TRBJ1-2; TRBD1 might be the D gene, on 5 matching bases. From its cysteine to its phenylalanine, the CDR3 spans 13 amino acids. Just the 39-base CDR3 DNA is kept, in frame starting at base 1. The V end loses 0 bases and the J end loses 4 bases, and a stretch of 7 bases separates them. Looking up the germline V gene yields CDR1 SGHDT and CDR2 YYEEEE.